This T cell receptor beta chain stems from a study of T cell changes during pregnancy in multiple sclerosis. Data came from immunoSEQ multiplex PCR; TCRdb stores just in-frame clones and leaves some out. The sample includes about 77,000 clones, 89% of them seen just once. The CDR3 has 16 residues. Unmatched junction bases numbered 8, after V lost 3 bases and J lost 10 bases. The germline V gene encodes CDR1 LGHNA and CDR2 YNFKEQ. V gene TRBV4-2 combines with J gene TRBJ2-1; 14 bases fit TRBD2. The clonotype comes from a female donor with multiple sclerosis, enrolled in a pregnancy study. The sample was peripheral blood, taken before pregnancy. CDR3 residues: CASSQGLAGALEEQFF. The CDR3 nucleotides read TGTGCCAGCAGCCAGGGACTAGCGGGGGCCCTCGAGGAGCAGTTCTTC.